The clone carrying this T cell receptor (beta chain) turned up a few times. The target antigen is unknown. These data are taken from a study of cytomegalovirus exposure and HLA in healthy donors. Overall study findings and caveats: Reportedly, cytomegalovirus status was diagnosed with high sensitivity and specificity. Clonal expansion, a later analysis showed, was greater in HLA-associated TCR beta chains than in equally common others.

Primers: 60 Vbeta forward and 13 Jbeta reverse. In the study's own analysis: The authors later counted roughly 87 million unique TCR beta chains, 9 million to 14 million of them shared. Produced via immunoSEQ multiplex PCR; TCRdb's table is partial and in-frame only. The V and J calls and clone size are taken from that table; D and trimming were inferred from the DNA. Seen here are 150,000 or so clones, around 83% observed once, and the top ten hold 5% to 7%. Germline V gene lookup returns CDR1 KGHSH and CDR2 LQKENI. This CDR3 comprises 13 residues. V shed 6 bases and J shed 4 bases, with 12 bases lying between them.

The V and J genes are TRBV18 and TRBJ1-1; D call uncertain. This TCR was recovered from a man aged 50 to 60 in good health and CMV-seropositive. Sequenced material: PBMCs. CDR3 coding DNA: TGTGCCAGCTCCGGAAGGGAGGGCACTGAAGCTTTCTTT. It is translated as CASSGREGTEAFF.